A few counts support the clone carrying this TCR beta chain. Its cognate antigen is unknown. This sample is drawn from a study of cytomegalovirus exposure and HLA in healthy donors. Notes on the study in general: About 87% or about 30% of the time was how often most TCR beta V segments were productive, according to an earlier analysis. There were reportedly fewer N-insertions in an Asian-associated ancestry cluster than the approximately 640-donor mean, in a later analysis.

V gave up 4 bases and J gave up 9 bases; unmatched junction bases: 4. The germline V gene encodes CDR1 SGHTA and CDR2 FQGNSA. The CDR3 contains 13 residues. The donors (healthy individuals) were bone marrow donors. The PCR had 60 Vbeta and 13 Jbeta primers. TCRdb keeps only in-frame clones here, not all; method: immunoSEQ multiplex PCR. This table holds 110,000 or so clones, under 80% found once. This rearrangement joins TRBV7-2 to TRBJ2-7; 12 positions agree with TRBD2. The sequence was obtained from a woman aged 50 to 60 in good health and CMV-seropositive. Specimen: PBMCs. CDR3 in DNA: TGTGCCAGCAGCTCCACTAGCGGGGGGTCGCAGTACTTC. It specifies CASSSTSGGSQYF. Supplemented by reference TRBV7-2 and TRBJ2-7, the full variable domain reads GAGVSQSPSNKVTEKGKDVELRCDPISGHTALYWYRQSLGQGLEFLIYFQGNSAPDKSGLPSDRFSAERTGGSVSTLTIQRTQQEDSAVYLCASSSTSGGSQYFGPGTRLTVT.